These T cell receptor beta chains were read from a single sample in a study of T cell responses to AZD1222 COVID-19 vaccine. The data were produced by immunoSEQ multiplex PCR, yet TCRdb's version contains in-frame clones alone and is incomplete. The table records over 100,000 clones, 70% to 90% of them present only once. Sequenced material: peripheral blood, taken on day 0 of AZD1222 vaccination. These receptors were obtained from an adult in good health. Both conserved end residues are part of each CDR3. A D gene is named only where the DNA matches it firmly. Only part of the rows carry a size: once, few, many, or a class if the clone is expanded.

clone_size	v_call	d_call	j_call	cdr3_aa	cdr3_nt
-	TRBV4-1	TRBD1	TRBJ2-1	CASSQMTGYNEQFF	TGCGCCAGCAGCCAGATGACAGGGTACAATGAGCAGTTCTTC
-	TRBV6-5	-	TRBJ2-7	CASSFAQGVEQYF	TGTGCCAGCAGTTTCGCCCAGGGAGTGGAGCAGTACTTC
-	TRBV4-1	TRBD1	TRBJ1-1	CASSLNRGQAQNTEAFF	TGCGCCAGCAGCCTTAACAGGGGACAGGCGCAAAACACTGAAGCTTTCTTT
-	TRBV9	TRBD1	TRBJ2-1	CASSARQGVDNEQFF	TGTGCCAGCAGCGCTCGACAGGGGGTGGACAATGAGCAGTTCTTC
-	TRBV13	-	TRBJ1-6	CASSLRREGAPLHF	TGTGCCAGCAGCCTAAGGCGGGAGGGGGCACCCCTCCACTTT
-	TRBV12-3/TRBV12-4	-	TRBJ2-3	CASSPWRTDTQYF	TGTGCCAGCAGTCCCTGGCGCACAGATACGCAGTATTTT
-	TRBV7-8	TRBD2	TRBJ2-3	CASSPGTSGTDTQYF	TGTGCCAGCAGCCCCGGGACTAGCGGAACAGATACGCAGTATTTT
-	TRBV5-4	TRBD2	TRBJ2-7	CASSLEGSGSEQYF	TGTGCCAGCAGCCTTGAGGGGAGCGGGAGCGAGCAGTACTTC
-	TRBV5-4	-	TRBJ2-1	CASSFDQRAYNEQFF	TGTGCCAGCAGCTTTGACCAAAGGGCCTACAATGAGCAGTTCTTC
-	TRBV5-6	-	TRBJ2-5	CASSLGGPETQYF	TGTGCCAGCAGCCTCGGAGGGCCAGAGACCCAGTACTTC
-	TRBV2	-	TRBJ2-7	CASSGQGFSEQYF	TGTGCCAGCAGCGGGCAGGGGTTCTCCGAGCAGTACTTC
-	TRBV10-3	TRBD2	TRBJ2-3	CAISVLAGGPNTQYF	TGTGCCATCAGTGTACTAGCGGGGGGGCCGAATACGCAGTATTTT
-	TRBV2	-	TRBJ2-5	CASALHPQETQYF	TGTGCCAGCGCCTTACATCCCCAAGAGACCCAGTACTTC
-	TRBV11-1	-	TRBJ2-7	CASSFRVSTYEQYF	TGTGCCAGCAGCTTTAGGGTCTCTACCTACGAGCAGTACTTC
-	TRBV28	TRBD1	TRBJ1-3	CASSAGQGSLSGNTIYF	TGTGCCAGCAGTGCCGGACAGGGGTCGCTCTCTGGAAACACCATATATTTT
-	TRBV7-9	-	TRBJ1-2	CASSYSTTGGGGYTF	TGTGCCAGCAGCTATTCGACAACGGGGGGCGGTGGCTACACCTTC
-	TRBV5-6	-	TRBJ1-4	CASSTQGKAYEKLFF	TGTGCCAGCAGCACCCAAGGGAAGGCGTATGAAAAACTGTTTTTT
-	TRBV28	TRBD1	TRBJ1-5	CASSYRGQYLQPQHF	TGTGCCAGCAGTTACAGGGGGCAGTACCTTCAGCCCCAGCATTTT
-	TRBV19	TRBD1	TRBJ1-6	CASRTGEWSPLHF	TGTGCCAGTAGGACAGGGGAGTGGTCACCCCTCCACTTT
-	TRBV20-1	-	TRBJ2-7	CSAGLRGRQYF	TGCAGTGCTGGTTTGAGGGGACGGCAGTACTTC
once	TRBV2	TRBD1	TRBJ2-2	CASSPDRVAGELFF	TGTGCCAGCAGCCCAGACAGGGTGGCCGGGGAGCTGTTTTTT
-	TRBV4-1	-	TRBJ1-1	CASSQGLGGVDTEAFF	TGCGCCAGCAGCCAAGGGTTAGGGGGGGTTGACACTGAAGCTTTCTTT
-	TRBV19	TRBD1	TRBJ1-4	CASTDRGLSEKLFF	TGTGCCAGTACCGACAGGGGATTAAGTGAAAAACTGTTTTTT
once	TRBV7-9	-	TRBJ2-5	CASSLLAYQETQYF	TGTGCCAGCAGCTTACTGGCCTACCAAGAGACCCAGTACTTC
-	TRBV29-1	TRBD1	TRBJ2-1	CSAQGASEQFF	TGCAGCGCGCAGGGGGCCTCTGAGCAGTTCTTC
-	TRBV7-2	TRBD1	TRBJ1-3	CASSSGGIGNTIYF	TGTGCCAGCAGCTCAGGGGGTATTGGAAACACCATATATTTT
-	TRBV6-1	-	TRBJ1-2	CASSEVQDWYGYTF	TGTGCCAGCAGTGAGGTCCAGGATTGGTATGGCTACACCTTC
many	TRBV20-1	-	TRBJ2-7	CSASWYRVFSEQYF	TGCAGTGCTAGTTGGTACAGGGTGTTTAGCGAGCAGTACTTC
-	TRBV30	-	TRBJ2-1	CAWSASSYNEQFF	TGTGCCTGGAGTGCGAGCTCCTACAATGAGCAGTTCTTC
-	TRBV7-3	-	TRBJ2-5	CASSLMARGEETQYF	TGTGCCAGCAGCTTAATGGCCAGGGGGGAGGAGACCCAGTACTTC
-	TRBV19	-	TRBJ2-7	CASRPRDNSYEQYF	TGTGCCAGTAGACCCCGGGACAACTCCTACGAGCAGTACTTC
-	TRBV19	TRBD1	TRBJ2-5	CASSAIDRGLQTQYF	TGTGCCAGTAGTGCCATAGACAGGGGCTTGCAGACCCAGTACTTC
few	TRBV6-1	-	TRBJ2-7	CASSETGTSYEQYF	TGTGCCAGCAGTGAAACGGGAACCTCCTACGAGCAGTACTTC
-	TRBV2	TRBD1	TRBJ1-5	CASQTGGNQPQHF	TGTGCCAGCCAGACAGGGGGCAATCAGCCCCAGCATTTT
-	TRBV5-1	-	TRBJ2-3	CASRLRESTQYF	TGCGCCAGCAGGCTCAGGGAGTCTACGCAGTATTTT